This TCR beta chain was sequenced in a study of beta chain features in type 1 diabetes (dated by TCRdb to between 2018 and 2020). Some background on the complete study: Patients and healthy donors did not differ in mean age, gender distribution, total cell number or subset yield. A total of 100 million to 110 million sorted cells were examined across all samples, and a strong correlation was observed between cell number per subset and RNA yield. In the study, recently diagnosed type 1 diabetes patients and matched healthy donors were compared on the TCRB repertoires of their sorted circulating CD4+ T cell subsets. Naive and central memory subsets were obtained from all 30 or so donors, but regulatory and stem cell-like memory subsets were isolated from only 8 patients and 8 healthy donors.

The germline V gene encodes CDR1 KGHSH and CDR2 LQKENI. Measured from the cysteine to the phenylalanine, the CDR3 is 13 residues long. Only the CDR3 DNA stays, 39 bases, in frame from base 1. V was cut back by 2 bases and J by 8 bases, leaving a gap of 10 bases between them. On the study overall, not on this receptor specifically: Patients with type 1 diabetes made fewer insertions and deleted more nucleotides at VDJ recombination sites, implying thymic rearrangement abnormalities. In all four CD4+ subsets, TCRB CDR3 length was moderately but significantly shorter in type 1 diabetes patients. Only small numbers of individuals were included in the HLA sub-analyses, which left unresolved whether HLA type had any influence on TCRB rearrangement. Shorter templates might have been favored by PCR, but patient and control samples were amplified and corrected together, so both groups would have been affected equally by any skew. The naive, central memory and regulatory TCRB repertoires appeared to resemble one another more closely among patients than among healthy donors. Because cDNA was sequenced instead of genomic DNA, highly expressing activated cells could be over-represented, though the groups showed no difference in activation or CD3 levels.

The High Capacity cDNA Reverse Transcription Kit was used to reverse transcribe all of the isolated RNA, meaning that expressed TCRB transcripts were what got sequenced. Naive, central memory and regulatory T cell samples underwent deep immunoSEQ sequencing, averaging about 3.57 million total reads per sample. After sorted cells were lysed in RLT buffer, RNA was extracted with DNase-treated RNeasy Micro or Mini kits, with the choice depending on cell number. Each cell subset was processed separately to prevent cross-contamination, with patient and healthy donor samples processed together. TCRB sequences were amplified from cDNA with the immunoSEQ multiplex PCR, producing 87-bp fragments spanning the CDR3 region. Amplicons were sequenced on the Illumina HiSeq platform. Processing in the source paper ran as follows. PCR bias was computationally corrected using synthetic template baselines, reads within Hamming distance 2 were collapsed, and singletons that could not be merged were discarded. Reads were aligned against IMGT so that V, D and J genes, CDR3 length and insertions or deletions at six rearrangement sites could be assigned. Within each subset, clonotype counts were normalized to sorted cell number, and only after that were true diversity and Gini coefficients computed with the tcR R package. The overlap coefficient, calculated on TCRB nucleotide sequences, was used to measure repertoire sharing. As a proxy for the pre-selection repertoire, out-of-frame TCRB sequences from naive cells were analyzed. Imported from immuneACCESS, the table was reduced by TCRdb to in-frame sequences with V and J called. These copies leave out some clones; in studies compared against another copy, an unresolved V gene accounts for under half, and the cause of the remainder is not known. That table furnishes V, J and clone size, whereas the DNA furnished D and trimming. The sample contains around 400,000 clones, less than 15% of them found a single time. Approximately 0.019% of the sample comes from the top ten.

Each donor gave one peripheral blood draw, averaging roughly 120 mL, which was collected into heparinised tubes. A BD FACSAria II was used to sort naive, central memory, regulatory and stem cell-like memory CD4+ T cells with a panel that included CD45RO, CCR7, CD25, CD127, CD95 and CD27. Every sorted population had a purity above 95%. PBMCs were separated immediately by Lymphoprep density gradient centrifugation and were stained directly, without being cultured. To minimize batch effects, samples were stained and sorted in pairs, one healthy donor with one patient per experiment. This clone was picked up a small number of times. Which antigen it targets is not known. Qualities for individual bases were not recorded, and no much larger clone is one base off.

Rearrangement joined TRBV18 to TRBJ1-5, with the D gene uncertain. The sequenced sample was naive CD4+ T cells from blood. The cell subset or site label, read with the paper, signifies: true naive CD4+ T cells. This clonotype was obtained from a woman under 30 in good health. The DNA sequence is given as TGTGCCAGCTCACCAAACCGCCTAGAGCCCCAGCATTTT. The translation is CASSPNRLEPQHF.